The 15 T cell receptor beta chains below were found in one sample sequenced in a study of immune characterization of retroperitoneal liposarcoma. TCRdb fed the PCR reads into MiXCR, producing one record per CDR3 protein. The repertoire includes some 7,700 distinct CDR3 sequences, 30% of them detected once, and over 11% sits in the top ten. The sample taken for sequencing was blood. The receptors were gathered from a male donor with retroperitoneal liposarcoma.

The J gene is TRBJ2-3, the V gene TRBV27; 7 nucleotides align to TRBD2. This CDR3 has 19 amino acids. Germline trimming cut 7 bases from V and 1 base from J; bases unmatched to any gene: 20. Per the germline V gene, CDR1 is MNHEY and CDR2 is SMNVEV (reference sequence). In DNA, the CDR3 is TGTGCCAGCACACCAGTTTGGCCTAGCGGTGGTCGGGGCACAGATACGCAGTATTTT. Translation gives CASTPVWPSGGRGTDTQYF.

The chain is built from TRBV7-8 and TRBJ2-1; TRBD2 aligns across 7 bases. The CDR3 spans 16 residues. Trimming removed 0 bases from V and 8 bases from J; junction bases left unmatched: 10. The germline V gene encodes CDR1 SGHVS and CDR2 FQNEAQ. CDR3 amino acids: CASSLATGLPYDEQFF. The CDR3 coding sequence is TGTGCCAGCAGCTTAGCAACGGGACTACCTTACGATGAGCAGTTCTTC.

V and J are TRBV3-1 and TRBJ2-2, with D possibly TRBD2 on 5 matching bases. The CDR3 totals 13 residues. With 2 bases removed from V and 6 bases from J, the gap between germline ends came to 7 bases. Germline loops: CDR1 LGHDT, CDR2 YNNKEL (reference sequence). CDR3 coding DNA: TGTGCCAGCAGCCAAACTAGTTCCGGGGAGCTGTTTTTT. This codes for CASSQTSSGELFF.

This clonotype was observed a few times. This chain joins TRBV3-1 and TRBJ1-4; D is ambiguous. CDR1 and CDR2 from the germline V gene are LGHDT and YNNKEL (reference sequence). V was trimmed by 7 bases and J by 13 bases, leaving 10 bases between them. This CDR3 spans 10 amino acids. CDR3: CASIPEGLFF. As DNA, the CDR3 is TGTGCCAGCATCCCGGAAGGACTGTTTTTT.

On this clonotype: Relative to the germline gene, one junction end is altered; a read error may explain this. The chain links TRBV7-2 to TRBJ2-1; TRBD2 matches at 10 bases. Germline V gene sequence: CDR1 SGHTA, CDR2 FQGNSA. The CDR3 has 14 residues. CDR3 in amino acids: CACSLGLAEYEQFF. The CDR3 coding sequence is TGTGCCTGCAGCCTAGGACTAGCGGAATACGAGCAGTTCTTC.

This clonotype is termed medium-sized. The rearrangement links TRBV12-3 or TRBV12-4 to TRBJ2-1, with 7 bases identical to TRBD2. The junction had 20 bases not matched to a gene; V was cut back by 8 bases and J by 7 bases. This CDR3 has 17 amino acids. CDR3 coding DNA: TGTGCCAGCGGCCCCCAAGTATCTGGCGGGAGTCGAAATGAGCAGTTCTTC. The encoded protein is CASGPQVSGGSRNEQFF.

In its sample, this clonotype was seen many times. The V gene is TRBV12-3 or TRBV12-4, the J gene TRBJ2-1, with 7 positions matching TRBD2. V shed 3 bases and J 7 bases; nucleotides not matched to a gene: 6. The CDR3 sequence is 14 residues long. The DNA of the CDR3 is TGTGCCAGCAGTTTGGCGGGAGCGGGTAATGAGCAGTTCTTC. It specifies CASSLAGAGNEQFF.

This chain connects TRBV25-1 to TRBJ2-1, with D possibly called TRBD1 or TRBD2 (5 bases each). CDR3 length: 16 residues. Per germline, CDR1 MGHDK and CDR2 SYGVNS. Deletions cut 1 base from V and 2 bases from J, with 12 bases between. This CDR3 reads CASSELGADTYNEQFF. CDR3 DNA sequence: TGTGCCAGCAGTGAATTGGGAGCGGACACCTACAATGAGCAGTTCTTC.

This clonotype was detected many times. CDR3 coding DNA: TGTGCCAGCAGTTACTGGGGGCGGGCTAGGCAAGGCGGGGAGCTGTTTTTT. Protein sequence: CASSYWGRARQGGELFF. The rearrangement joins TRBV6-5 to TRBJ2-2, with D possibly being TRBD1 (6 bases). Between the trimmed V and J ends, which lost 1 base and 7 bases, there was a span of 19 bases. The CDR3 length is 17 residues. Germline CDR1 is MNHEY and CDR2 is SVGAGI.

This chain connects TRBV5-1 to TRBJ2-3, with 8 bases aligning to TRBD2. Germline V CDR1 and CDR2: SGHRS, YFSETQ. The CDR3 has 15 residues. The junction had 11 bases not matched to a gene; V was cut back by 5 bases and J by 6 bases. CDR3 in DNA: TGCGCCAGCAGGTCAACTAGCGGCAGAATGGATACGCAGTATTTT. Amino acid sequence: CASRSTSGRMDTQYF.

The chain combines TRBV7-2 with TRBJ1-1, with unresolved D. The germline V and J ends were trimmed by 3 bases and 4 bases, with 12 bases remaining between them. CDR3 length: 14 residues. Germline CDR1 is SGHTA and CDR2 is FQGNSA. The CDR3, as DNA: TGTGCCAGCAGCTTCTCGGAGAGGTTCACTGAAGCTTTCTTT. Translating gives CASSFSERFTEAFF.

This clonotype has a handful of counts. The chain uses TRBV12-3 or TRBV12-4 and TRBJ2-1, with a weak D call TRBD2 (6 bases). This CDR3 is built from 15 residues. Trimming stripped 1 base from V and 2 bases from J, with 9 bases between. CDR3 loop: CASSLGGKPYNEQFF. In DNA form, the CDR3 reads TGTGCCAGCAGTTTAGGCGGGAAACCCTACAATGAGCAGTTCTTC.

V is TRBV7-2 and J is TRBJ2-3, with D maybe TRBD1 (5 bases). CDR3 size: 14 residues. Trimming pared 1 base from V and 3 bases from J, leaving 8 bases between. Germline lookup yields CDR1 SGHTA and CDR2 FQGNSA. CDR3 sequence reads: CASSLVQGTDTQYF. In nucleotides, the CDR3 is TGTGCCAGCAGCTTAGTCCAGGGTACAGATACGCAGTATTTT.

This clonotype is categorized as medium-sized. The CDR3 DNA reads as TGTGCCAGCAGCTCTAAGGGAGCGGGAGGGCCTAATGAGCAGTTCTTC. Translated: CASSSKGAGGPNEQFF. The rearrangement links TRBV11-3 to TRBJ2-1; TRBD2 matches at 10 bases. The CDR3 length is 16 residues. Germline V gene sequence: CDR1 SGHNT, CDR2 YENEEA. Germline trimming cut 4 bases from V and 7 bases from J; bases unmatched to any gene: 10. Together with reference TRBV11-3 and TRBJ2-1, the CDR3 gives the full variable domain: EAGVVQSPRYKIIEKKQPVAFWCNPISGHNTLYWYLQNLGQGPELLIRYENEEAVDDSQLPKDRFSAERLKGVDSTLKIQPAELGDSAVYLCASSSKGAGGPNEQFFGPGTRLTVL.

This clonotype was counted between two and nine times. The rearrangement joins TRBV6-1 to TRBJ2-1; TRBD1 is a possible D gene (6 bases). V was trimmed by 4 bases and J by 6 bases, leaving 13 bases between them. Germline values: CDR1 MNHNS, CDR2 SASEGT. The CDR3 has 14 residues. The CDR3 loop reads CASSVRTVSNEQFF. In nucleotides, the CDR3 is TGTGCCAGCAGTGTAAGGACAGTGAGCAATGAGCAGTTCTTC.